Each of the 28 T cell receptor beta chains below was sequenced from the same sample in a study of T cell responses to AZD1222 COVID-19 vaccine (dated by TCRdb to the early 2020s). In light of the paper, this sample's time point label describes: baseline before first vaccination. The library was made by the immunoSEQ multiplex PCR assay. The table was pulled from immuneACCESS by TCRdb, which kept in-frame rearrangements only. Such tables lose some clones; where checked, under half of the loss comes from unresolved V genes, and the rest has no known cause. The sample profile shows 150,000 or so clones; more than 90% of them were found once. In total, the top ten clones hold about 19% of the sample. The sequences come from peripheral blood, collected on day 0 of AZD1222 vaccination. All receptors derive from an adult in good health.

This sequence joins TRBV3-1 (or the pseudogene TRBV3-2) and TRBJ1-2; D remains unclear. The V end was cut by 1 base, the J end by 8 bases, with 5 bases between. Germline V gene lookup returns CDR1 LGHDT and CDR2 YNNKEL (reference sequence). The CDR3 extends over 11 amino acids. Here the CDR3 reads CASSQGSGYTF. Here the CDR3 DNA reads TGTGCCAGCAGCCAAGGCTCAGGCTACACCTTC.

V is TRBV6-6 and J is TRBJ2-7; 7 bases are shared with TRBD2. Germline CDR1 MNHNY, CDR2 SVGAGI (reference sequence). The junction had 6 bases not matched to a gene; V was cut back by 7 bases and J by 0 bases. This CDR3 contains 14 residues. CDR3 amino acids: CASKDGGYSYEQYF. Here the CDR3 DNA reads TGTGCCAGCAAGGACGGGGGGTACTCCTACGAGCAGTACTTC.

This chain links TRBV7-9 with TRBJ1-5; D gene unclear. The CDR3 consists of 14 residues. Trimming removed 5 bases from V and 0 bases from J, with 8 bases in between. CDR1 is SEHNR and CDR2 is FQNEAQ in the germline V gene (reference sequence). The CDR3 sequence is CASSPLYSNQPQHF. In nucleotides, the CDR3 is TGTGCCAGCAGCCCACTTTATAGCAATCAGCCCCAGCATTTT.

The V and J genes are TRBV5-1 and TRBJ1-2; 9 bases are shared with TRBD1. The CDR3 runs 14 residues. With V trimmed by 4 bases and J by 1 base, 2 bases remained unmatched. Germline CDR1 SGHRS, CDR2 YFSETQ. For the CDR3, the DNA is TGCGCCAGCAGCCGGACAGGGGATAACTATGGCTACACCTTC. Translated, it gives CASSRTGDNYGYTF.

The chain joins TRBV18 to TRBJ1-5; the D gene is possibly TRBD1 (5 bases). The V and J ends lost 3 bases and 6 bases respectively, with 9 bases between them. Germline lookup yields CDR1 KGHSH and CDR2 LQKENI. The CDR3 consists of 13 residues. The DNA for the CDR3 is TGTGCCAGCTCACCTGAGGGGATTCAGCCCCAGCATTTT. This codes for CASSPEGIQPQHF.

V gene TRBV7-8 combines with J gene TRBJ2-7; no clear D gene. This CDR3 has 15 amino acids. V gave up 0 bases and J gave up 3 bases, with 12 bases separating them. Germline CDR1 reads SGHVS; CDR2 reads FQNEAQ. The CDR3 loop is CASSLASGPYYEQYF. CDR3 DNA sequence: TGTGCCAGCAGCTTAGCGTCAGGTCCCTACTACGAGCAGTACTTC. Full variable domain (outside the CDR3, taken from reference TRBV7-8 and TRBJ2-7): GAGVSQSPRYKVAKRGQDVALRCDPISGHVSLFWYQQALGQGPEFLTYFQNEAQLDKSGLPSDRFFAERPEGSVSTLKIQRTQQEDSAVYLCASSLASGPYYEQYFGPGTRLTVT.

The chain uses TRBV7-9 and TRBJ1-5; the match to TRBD1 covers 7 bases. The CDR3 is 15 residues long. Germline V lookup: CDR1 SEHNR, CDR2 FQNEAQ (reference sequence). Unmatched junction bases numbered 7, after V lost 5 bases and J lost 3 bases. The CDR3 loop is CASSPGTAFNQPQHF. The CDR3 DNA sequence: TGTGCCAGCAGCCCAGGGACAGCTTTCAATCAGCCCCAGCATTTT.

The chain couples TRBV6-5 to TRBJ1-2, with no clear D. This CDR3 comprises 12 residues. Trimming shortened V by 4 bases and J by 4 bases, and 7 bases separated the two germline ends. The V gene's germline CDR1 is MNHEY and CDR2 SVGAGI. CDR3 protein: CASSSSGYGYTF. CDR3 DNA sequence: TGTGCCAGCAGTTCCTCGGGCTATGGCTACACCTTC.

V and J are TRBV29-1 and TRBJ2-3, with 12 bases lining up with TRBD1. CDR1 is SQVTM and CDR2 is ANQGSEA in the germline V gene. The V gene end was trimmed by 3 bases and the J gene end by 4 bases; junction bases not matched to a gene: 2. This CDR3 spans 14 amino acids. The CDR3 loop is CSVEGQGAADTQYF. Here the CDR3 DNA reads TGCAGCGTTGAGGGACAGGGGGCCGCAGATACGCAGTATTTT.

This sequence joins TRBV29-1 and TRBJ1-2; D is uncertain. Deletions cut 7 bases from V and 3 bases from J, with 24 bases between. The CDR3 is 16 amino acids. Germline-derived CDR1 and CDR2 are SQVTM and ANQGSEA. CDR3 protein: CSALLGRAVNDYGYTF. The CDR3 bases are TGCAGCGCTCTACTGGGCCGGGCGGTCAACGACTATGGCTACACCTTC.

This clone was seen once. The chain combines TRBV27 with TRBJ1-6; no definite D call. Between the trimmed V and J ends, which lost 5 bases and 7 bases, there was a span of 21 bases. CDR3 length equals 17 residues. Germline V lookup: CDR1 MNHEY, CDR2 SMNVEV (reference sequence). CDR3: CASSPATLPGGNSPLHF. CDR3 nucleotides: TGTGCCAGCAGTCCCGCCACCCTCCCCGGTGGGAATTCACCCCTCCACTTT.

This sequence joins TRBV18 and TRBJ1-1, with D unresolved. Germline CDR1 and CDR2: KGHSH and LQKENI. Trimming left V 3 bases short and J 0 bases short, with 14 bases between. The CDR3 has 16 residues. The CDR3 nucleotides are TGTGCCAGCTCACCTAGCGAAGTCGGCATGAACACTGAAGCTTTCTTT. Translated, it gives CASSPSEVGMNTEAFF.

The chain has TRBV6-5 and TRBJ1-2; D remains unclear. The CDR3 spans 13 residues. Germline V CDR1 and CDR2: MNHEY, SVGAGI. Trimming shortened V by 8 bases and J by 0 bases, and 10 bases separated the two germline ends. This chain's CDR3 is CASERTANYGYTF. The DNA for the CDR3 is TGTGCCAGCGAAAGGACGGCTAACTATGGCTACACCTTC.

This clone was counted once. The chain is built from TRBV7-9 and TRBJ2-2; 15 bases match TRBD2. V dropped 4 bases and J dropped 7; count of bases not matched to a gene: 7. Per the germline V gene, CDR1 is SEHNR and CDR2 is FQNEAQ (reference sequence). This CDR3 region has 17 residues. DNA for the CDR3: TGTGCCAGCAGCTCGCCGGGACTAGCGGGAGGAGGCGGGGAGCTGTTTTTT. The encoded protein is CASSSPGLAGGGGELFF.

The chain employs TRBV20-1 and TRBJ1-4; D is unclear. With 3 bases removed from V and 4 bases from J, the gap between germline ends came to 6 bases. This CDR3 comprises 12 residues. Germline CDR1 and CDR2: DFQATT and SNEGSKA (reference sequence). The CDR3 sequence: CSASVDNEKLFF. The CDR3 coding sequence is TGCAGTGCTAGTGTGGATAATGAAAAACTGTTTTTT.

Here the CDR3 reads CASSPVEGSRGNYGYTF. In DNA, the CDR3 is TGTGCCAGCTCACCGGTGGAGGGAAGTAGGGGTAACTATGGCTACACCTTC. The chain has TRBV18 and TRBJ1-2; D perhaps matches TRBD1 (5 bases). CDR1 is KGHSH, CDR2 LQKENI, per germline. CDR3 length equals 17 residues. V lost 3 bases to trimming and J lost 1 base, with 18 bases between them.

This clone has just one count. This chain uses TRBV5-1 with TRBJ1-5, with TRBD1 identical over 8 bases. V lost 0 bases to trimming and J lost 4 bases; unmatched junction nucleotides: 9. Germline CDR1 SGHRS, CDR2 YFSETQ. CDR3 length: 17 amino acids. The CDR3 sequence: CASSLGDGQGSNQPQHF. CDR3 nucleotides: TGCGCCAGCAGCTTGGGGGATGGACAGGGTTCAAATCAGCCCCAGCATTTT. The complete variable domain, with remaining parts taken from reference TRBV5-1 and TRBJ1-5, reads KAGVTQTPRYLIKTRGQQVTLSCSPISGHRSVSWYQQTPGQGLQFLFEYFSETQRNKGNFPGRFSGRQFSNSRSEMNVSTLELGDSALYLCASSLGDGQGSNQPQHFGDGTRLSIL.

The chain joins TRBV11-3 to TRBJ2-7; D unclear. The CDR3 totals 17 residues. CDR1 SGHNT and CDR2 YENEEA come from the germline V gene. V lost 0 bases, J lost 3 bases, and 18 bases lay in between. CDR3 loop: CASSLDSALRPHYEQYF. CDR3 nucleotides: TGTGCCAGCAGCTTAGATTCGGCCCTCCGGCCTCACTACGAGCAGTACTTC. Full variable domain (missing parts from reference TRBV11-3 and TRBJ2-7): EAGVVQSPRYKIIEKKQPVAFWCNPISGHNTLYWYLQNLGQGPELLIRYENEEAVDDSQLPKDRFSAERLKGVDSTLKIQPAELGDSAVYLCASSLDSALRPHYEQYFGPGTRLTVT.

The chain recombines TRBV7-2 with TRBJ2-7; perhaps TRBD2 as D (6 bases). The CDR3 runs 15 residues. CDR1 and CDR2 from the germline V gene are SGHTA and FQGNSA. Trimming shortened V by 2 bases and J by 2 bases, and 13 bases separated the two germline ends. This CDR3 is CASSLSGAGPYEQYF. The CDR3 DNA is TGTGCCAGCAGCTTAAGCGGCGCGGGGCCCTACGAGCAGTACTTC.

The chain carries TRBV5-8 and TRBJ1-1, with TRBD1 identical over 7 bases. This CDR3 is 17 amino acids long. CDR1 is SGHTS, CDR2 YDEGEE, per germline. V lost 4 bases to trimming and J lost 6 bases; unmatched junction nucleotides: 18. This CDR3 is CASSATWDSAIYSEAFF. CDR3 nucleotides: TGTGCCAGCAGCGCGACATGGGACAGCGCAATCTACTCTGAAGCTTTCTTT.

This sequence joins TRBV29-1 and TRBJ2-1, with D perhaps being TRBD1 or TRBD2 (5 bases each). Trimming left V 6 bases short and J 2 bases short, with 11 bases between. This CDR3 is built from 13 residues. The germline V gene encodes CDR1 SQVTM and CDR2 ANQGSEA. The CDR3 is CSVGETTYNEQFF. DNA of the CDR3: TGCAGCGTGGGGGAGACCACCTACAATGAGCAGTTCTTC.

The gene calls are TRBV7-2 and TRBJ1-4; a weak D match, TRBD1 (5 bases). The V gene's germline CDR1 is SGHTA and CDR2 FQGNSA. The V and J ends lost 1 base and 6 bases respectively, with 12 bases between them. The CDR3 covers 15 residues. The CDR3 DNA reads TGTGCCAGCAGCTTAGTTGGAGGGGTTGATGAAAAACTGTTTTTT. Translated: CASSLVGGVDEKLFF.

The chain carries TRBV3-1 (or the pseudogene TRBV3-2) and TRBJ2-5; 7 bases map to TRBD2. The junction had 14 bases not matched to a gene; V was cut back by 3 bases and J by 4 bases. CDR1 is LGHDT and CDR2 is YNNKEL in the germline V gene (reference sequence). The CDR3 runs to 17 residues. This chain's CDR3 is CASSQWGNSGSGETQYF. In DNA, the CDR3 is TGTGCCAGCAGCCAGTGGGGGAATAGCGGGTCGGGAGAGACCCAGTACTTC.

The chain employs TRBV18 and TRBJ2-7; D is possibly TRBD2 (6 bases). With 3 bases removed from V and 1 base from J, the gap between germline ends came to 16 bases. The CDR3 extends over 16 amino acids. CDR1 KGHSH and CDR2 LQKENI come from the germline V gene. The CDR3 coding sequence is TGTGCCAGCTCACCGCTTGGAGGGACCTCTTCCTACGAGCAGTACTTC. Translation: CASSPLGGTSSYEQYF.

The genes are TRBV11-1 and TRBJ1-6; TRBD1 aligns across 8 bases. Looked up from germline, CDR1 is SGHAT and CDR2 is FQDESV (reference sequence). Trimming cost V 5 bases and J 7 bases; bases outside gene matches: 7. The CDR3 has 15 amino acids. The CDR3 DNA reads as TGTGCCAGCAGCGGCAGGGGGCTAGGAAATTCACCCCTCCACTTT. This translates into CASSGRGLGNSPLHF.

The chain carries TRBV30 and TRBJ2-7, with TRBD1 identical over 7 bases. CDR1 is GTSNPN and CDR2 is SVGIG in the germline V gene (reference sequence). V shed 3 bases and J 4 bases; nucleotides not matched to a gene: 6. The CDR3 totals 13 residues. The CDR3 is CAWSGTASYEQYF. The CDR3 DNA sequence: TGTGCCTGGAGCGGGACAGCGTCTTACGAGCAGTACTTC.

The chain has TRBV10-3 and TRBJ1-2; D call uncertain. Trimming cost V 3 bases and J 4 bases, with 15 bases left between them. Looked up from germline, CDR1 is ENHRY and CDR2 is SYGVKD. This CDR3 is built from 15 residues. The CDR3 sequence is CAISDGSPMLYGYTF. CDR3 DNA sequence: TGTGCCATCAGTGATGGCAGCCCGATGCTCTATGGCTACACCTTC.

The chain recombines TRBV28 with TRBJ1-2, with 8 bases aligning to TRBD1. The CDR3 runs to 14 residues. Germline V gene sequence: CDR1 MDHEN, CDR2 SYDVKM. The ends lost 6 bases at V and 10 bases at J; junction bases unmatched: 13. CDR3 nucleotide sequence: TGTGCCAGCAGAATACCCCAGGGGGCACGAGTCTACACCTTC. It yields the protein CASRIPQGARVYTF.